This T cell receptor (beta chain) was sequenced during a study of cytomegalovirus exposure and HLA in healthy donors. Study observations and caveats: Presence/absence analysis assumed near-uniform sequencing depth across donors.

This PCR relied on a set of 60 Vbeta primers and 13 Jbeta primers. Here immunoSEQ multiplex PCR was the method, and the copy in TCRdb shows in-frame clones only, minus some. This table has roughly 130,000 clones, approximately 79% appearing once. As to this clone: Its antigen remains unidentified. At one of its ends the junction is not consistent with the germline gene, which may arise from a read error.

The CDR3 consists of 12 residues. The specimen was PBMCs. The TCR sequence derives from a young man in good health and CMV-seronegative. The chain carries TRBV23-1 and TRBJ1-3; 12 bases line up with TRBD1. TRBV23-1 is an ORF, and what it does is uncertain. This CDR3 is CASSQSGTGGVF. In nucleotides, the CDR3 is TGCGCCAGCAGTCAATCTGGGACAGGGGGCGTATTT.